This T cell receptor beta chain came from a study of blood T cell repertoires in COVID-19 (dated by TCRdb to about 2020). Study-level background: The collaborator samples originated in the United States, Italy and Spain and spanned the acute and convalescent phases of COVID-19. The prospective study material was composed of cDNA or gDNA derived from T cells, B-cell-depleted T cells, or PBMCs. Where available, HLA class I and class II types were obtained from metadata supplied by the sample provider rather than from assay-based typing. Subjects who had been exposed to COVID-19, were actively infected with it, or had recovered from it provided the deeply sampled blood TCRbeta repertoires that made up the dataset. The samples were drawn from two sources: the first 160 participants of the ongoing ImmuneRACE study, and fewer than 1,500 subjects contributed by 6 global collaborators. The repertoires were released in a freely available public database intended as a resource for research on the immune response to SARS-CoV-2. Nearly every sample came with metadata listing a de-identified subject ID, COVID-19 status, age in years and sex. Broader findings and caveats from the paper: Clinical and demographic metadata were provided uncurated, with the amount varying by source and participant.

At one collaborating source in Seattle, patients were enrolled during active infection and were followed longitudinally through the course of disease. Collaborating institutions collected whole blood in K2EDTA tubes following their own protocols. For TCRbeta analysis, collaborator samples were shipped as frozen whole blood, as isolated PBMCs, or as DNA extracted from either sample type. Based on the germline V gene, the CDR1 and CDR2 sequences are MNHNS and SASEGT. From cysteine to phenylalanine, the CDR3 is 16 amino acids long. Here the CDR3 DNA is all that survives: 48 bases in frame from base 1. The germline V end is reduced by 3 bases and the J end by 10 bases; junction bases left unmatched: 17. The immunoSEQ Assay, a bias-controlled multiplex PCR, was used to amplify TCRbeta CDR3 regions from genomic DNA. The original methods were these. The number of nucleated cells in each sample was estimated from the amplification of reference gene primers within the assay. To quantify the absolute abundance of each unique TCRbeta CDR3 rearrangement, sequence reads were collapsed and filtered. For each sample, productive Simpson clonality was calculated as the square root of Simpson's diversity index across productive rearrangements. TCRdb obtained this table from immuneACCESS and retained in-frame rearrangements with V and J assigned. These tables miss some clones; where compared with another copy, unresolved V genes account for less than half of the shortfall, and the remainder is unexplained. The V and J calls and the clone size are those of that table, but D and trimming were determined from the DNA. This sample lists 150,000 to 200,000 clones; about four fifths were detected once. The ten largest clones add up to about 6.5% of the sample.

Of note for this clone: What this receptor recognizes is not known. No much larger clonotype is one base removed from it; base qualities were not supplied.

Rearrangement joined TRBV6-1 to TRBJ2-5, with 7 central nucleotides matching TRBD2. The sample comprised peripheral blood. The sequence was obtained from a woman aged 35 to 49 with COVID-19, enrolled during active disease. The CDR3 in this case is CASSDLSFGHRGVQYF. The nucleotide sequence reads TGTGCCAGCAGTGATTTGTCGTTTGGACATCGGGGGGTCCAGTACTTC.